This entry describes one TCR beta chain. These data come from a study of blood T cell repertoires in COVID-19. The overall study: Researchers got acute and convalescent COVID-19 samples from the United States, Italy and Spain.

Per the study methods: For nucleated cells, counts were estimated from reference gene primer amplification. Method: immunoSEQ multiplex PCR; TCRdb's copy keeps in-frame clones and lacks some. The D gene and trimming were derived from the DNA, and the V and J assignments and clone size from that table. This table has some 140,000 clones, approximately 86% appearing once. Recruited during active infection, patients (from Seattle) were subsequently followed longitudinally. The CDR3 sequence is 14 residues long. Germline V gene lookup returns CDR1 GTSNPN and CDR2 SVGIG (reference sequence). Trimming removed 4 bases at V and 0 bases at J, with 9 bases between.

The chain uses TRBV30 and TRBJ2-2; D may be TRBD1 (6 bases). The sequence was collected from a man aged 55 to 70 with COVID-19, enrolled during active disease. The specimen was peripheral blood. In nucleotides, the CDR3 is TGTGCCTGGAAGGCAGGGGCGAACACCGGGGAGCTGTTTTTT. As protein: CAWKAGANTGELFF.